Shown below are 28 T cell receptor beta chains from a single sample sequenced in a study of T cell responses to AZD1222 COVID-19 vaccine (dated by TCRdb to the early 2020s). Libraries were prepared through the immunoSEQ multiplex PCR assay. In TCRdb, the immuneACCESS table is reduced to in-frame sequences with V and J assigned. These tables do not hold every clone; where another copy was compared, an unresolved V gene accounts for under half, and the others remain unexplained. Recorded for this sample are 110,000 or so clones; 91% of them occurred a single time. Roughly 5.4% of the sample belongs to the ten largest clones. Taken with the paper, the label for time point translates to: baseline before first vaccination. The sequencing here drew on peripheral blood, taken on day 0 of AZD1222 vaccination. All receptors come from an adult in good health.

V usage is TRBV6-6 and J usage is TRBJ1-2; possibly TRBD1 for D (5 bases). This CDR3 has 14 residues. Germline V CDR1 and CDR2: MNHNY, SVGAGI (reference sequence). The germline V and J ends were trimmed by 1 base and 4 bases, with 10 bases remaining between them. CDR3 sequence reads: CASSYLTGPYGYTF. The DNA of the CDR3 is TGTGCCAGCAGTTACTTAACAGGCCCCTATGGCTACACCTTC.

The chain uses TRBV7-3 and TRBJ1-4, with unresolved D. There are 13 residues in the CDR3. Germline V CDR1 and CDR2: SGHTA, FQGTGA. The ends were cut back, 2 bases at V and 3 bases at J, with 4 bases in the middle. The CDR3 is CASSLGPNEKLFF. The DNA for the CDR3 is TGTGCCAGCAGCTTAGGACCTAATGAAAAACTGTTTTTT.

This chain uses TRBV6-2 or TRBV6-3 with TRBJ2-1, with 9 nucleotides matching TRBD1. The CDR3 has 13 residues. J was trimmed by 9 bases and V by 2 bases; bases with no gene match: 2. Germline CDR1 is MNHEY and CDR2 is SVGEGT. The CDR3 DNA follows: TGTGCCAGCAGTTACAAGGACAGGGGTGAGCAGTTCTTC. This translates into CASSYKDRGEQFF.

This clone was seen a few times. The chain employs TRBV3-1 (or the pseudogene TRBV3-2) and TRBJ2-5; D is unclear. The ends were cut back, 1 base at V and 5 bases at J, with 11 bases in the middle. This CDR3 is built from 14 residues. CDR1 LGHDT and CDR2 YNNKEL come from the germline V gene (reference sequence). Written as DNA, the CDR3 is TGTGCCAGCAGCCAAGTTTTGGGGTGGGAGACCCAGTACTTC. Protein sequence: CASSQVLGWETQYF.

In this sample, this clone turned up once. The chain recombines TRBV5-1 with TRBJ2-2; perhaps TRBD2 as D (6 bases). Germline CDR1 is SGHRS and CDR2 is YFSETQ. The CDR3 runs to 15 residues. V lost 0 bases and J 4 bases, leaving 10 bases between the germline ends. As DNA, the CDR3 is TGCGCCAGCAGCTTGGAAACTAGCAGCACCGGGGAGCTGTTTTTT. It codes for CASSLETSSTGELFF.

The chain links TRBV25-1 to TRBJ1-1; the D is unclear. This CDR3 spans 12 amino acids. The V end was cut by 4 bases, the J end by 0 bases, with 3 bases between. The germline V gene has CDR1 MGHDK and CDR2 SYGVNS. CDR3 sequence reads: CASSGVNTEAFF. The CDR3, as DNA: TGTGCCAGCAGTGGAGTGAACACTGAAGCTTTCTTT.

This chain joins TRBV13 and TRBJ1-1; weak D call: TRBD1 (5 bases). CDR1 PRHDT and CDR2 FYEKMQ come from the germline V gene (reference sequence). Trimming removed 0 bases at V and 5 bases at J, with 13 bases between. The CDR3 covers 15 residues. The CDR3 here is CASSLGLGVDTEAFF. The CDR3 DNA reads as TGTGCCAGCAGCTTAGGGTTGGGGGTAGATACTGAAGCTTTCTTT.

The V and J genes are TRBV6-1 and TRBJ1-5, with unresolved D. This CDR3 comprises 16 residues. Trimming removed 1 base from V and 5 bases from J, with 15 bases in between. The germline gives CDR1 MNHNS, CDR2 SASEGT. CDR3 sequence (DNA): TGTGCCAGCAGTGAAGGCAGCCCGGGCTGGTATCAGCCCCAGCATTTT. It yields the protein CASSEGSPGWYQPQHF.

This rearrangement joins TRBV7-9 to TRBJ2-7, with TRBD2 as a possible D gene (5 bases). Germline CDR1 SEHNR, CDR2 FQNEAQ (reference sequence). The CDR3 totals 13 residues. Trimming took off 7 bases at V and 1 base at J, with 11 bases between the two ends. CDR3 DNA: TGTGCCAGCACCGGGGTCCCATCCTACGAGCAGTACTTC. It codes for CASTGVPSYEQYF.

V and J are TRBV6-6 and TRBJ2-1; possibly TRBD2 for D (5 bases). Trimming took 5 bases from V and 0 from J, leaving 20 bases between them. The CDR3 is made up of 18 amino acids. Germline values: CDR1 MNHNY, CDR2 SVGAGI (reference sequence). This CDR3 is CASSPLTFGLNSYNEQFF. CDR3 coding DNA: TGTGCCAGCAGTCCCCTCACCTTTGGACTGAACTCCTACAATGAGCAGTTCTTC.

The genes are TRBV2 and TRBJ2-1, with D possibly matching TRBD1 (6 bases). The V end was cut by 5 bases, the J end by 0 bases, with 11 bases between. The CDR3 is 15 residues long. Germline V gene data show CDR1 as SNHLY and CDR2 as FYNNEI. The CDR3 sequence is CASSSGQNSYNEQFF. The CDR3, as DNA: TGTGCCAGCAGTAGTGGACAGAACTCCTACAATGAGCAGTTCTTC.

This clone is a singleton in its sample. The rearrangement joins TRBV27 to TRBJ2-5; D uncertain. This CDR3 region has 13 residues. Per the germline V gene, CDR1 is MNHEY and CDR2 is SMNVEV (reference sequence). V was clipped by 2 bases and J by 4 bases, with 8 bases between them. CDR3 bases: TGTGCCAGCAGTTTACGGCGGAGAGAGACCCAGTACTTC. Protein: CASSLRRRETQYF.

The gene calls are TRBV19 and TRBJ1-1; D unclear. V was shortened by 4 bases and J by 4 bases, with 10 bases between the two germline ends. In germline, CDR1 is LNHDA, CDR2 SQIVND (reference sequence). This CDR3 spans 13 amino acids. CDR3 DNA sequence: TGTGCCAGTAGTAACGGGTGGATCACTGAAGCTTTCTTT. This translates into CASSNGWITEAFF.

This chain's CDR3 is CASTGGLTQPQHF. CDR3 DNA: TGTGCCAGCACCGGCGGACTTACCCAGCCCCAGCATTTT. This sequence joins TRBV28 and TRBJ1-5; the D is unclear. CDR1 is MDHEN, CDR2 SYDVKM, per germline. The CDR3 spans 13 residues. V lost 7 bases, J lost 7 bases, and 14 bases lay in between.

The chain links TRBV5-6 to TRBJ1-3; D unclear. Germline V gives CDR1 SGHDT, CDR2 YYEEEE. CDR3 size: 14 residues. V lost 2 bases and J 9 bases, leaving 15 bases between the germline ends. The CDR3 region is CASSFNGLGGTIYF. CDR3 DNA sequence: TGTGCCAGCAGCTTTAACGGGTTAGGTGGCACCATATATTTT.

V usage is TRBV28 and J usage is TRBJ1-1; D uncertain. V was shortened by 2 bases and J by 1 base, with 5 bases between the two germline ends. The CDR3 runs to 13 residues. In germline, CDR1 is MDHEN, CDR2 SYDVKM. CDR3 sequence (DNA): TGTGCCAGCAGTTTAGCTGCGAACACTGAAGCTTTCTTT. It translates to CASSLAANTEAFF.

J is TRBJ1-5 and V is TRBV28; D might be TRBD1 (5 bases). The CDR3 has 15 amino acids. The germline gives CDR1 MDHEN, CDR2 SYDVKM. Trimming removed 5 bases from V and 0 bases from J, with 11 bases in between. The CDR3 DNA reads TGTGCCAGCAGTGGGACCGACGTTAGCAATCAGCCCCAGCATTTT. It encodes CASSGTDVSNQPQHF.

The chain employs TRBV6-4 and TRBJ1-1, with a weak D call TRBD1 (5 bases). The germline V and J ends were trimmed by 5 bases and 14 bases, with 18 bases remaining between them. Germline V gives CDR1 MRHNA, CDR2 SNTAGT. The CDR3 runs 12 residues. The CDR3 DNA is TGTGCCAGCAGTCGGGACGGGGTTAGAAGATTCTTT. It encodes CASSRDGVRRFF.

Here the CDR3 reads CSVVSLLVPTDTQYF. The CDR3, as DNA: TGCAGCGTTGTTAGTTTGCTAGTCCCCACAGATACGCAGTATTTT. This chain uses TRBV29-1 with TRBJ2-3; D call uncertain. The germline V gene has CDR1 SQVTM and CDR2 ANQGSEA. V lost 4 bases and J lost 2, with 16 bases in between. CDR3 length equals 15 residues.

The J gene is TRBJ1-6, the V gene TRBV28; no definite D call. Trimming took off 3 bases at V and 2 bases at J, with 14 bases between the two ends. This CDR3 contains 17 residues. CDR1 and CDR2 from the germline V gene are MDHEN and SYDVKM. The CDR3 region has the DNA TGTGCCAGCAGTTTGGGCACCCAGGTCCCCTATAATTCACCCCTCCACTTT. This sequence encodes CASSLGTQVPYNSPLHF.

This sequence joins TRBV27 and TRBJ2-2; possible D gene TRBD2, 7 bases. Trimming pared 2 bases from V and 6 bases from J, leaving 13 bases between. The CDR3 has 15 residues. Germline loops: CDR1 MNHEY, CDR2 SMNVEV (reference sequence). The CDR3 loop reads CASSLVRGAAGELFF. CDR3 nucleotides: TGTGCCAGCAGTTTAGTCCGGGGGGCTGCCGGGGAGCTGTTTTTT.

The genes are TRBV9 and TRBJ2-2, with a possible D match to TRBD1 (6 bases). The V gene's germline CDR1 is SGDLS and CDR2 YYNGEE. The CDR3 is 16 residues long. Trimming took off 1 base at V and 6 bases at J, with 16 bases between the two ends. The CDR3 region is CASSVPWGQGAGELFF. CDR3 DNA: TGTGCCAGCAGCGTACCATGGGGGCAGGGCGCCGGGGAGCTGTTTTTT.

The gene calls are TRBV30 and TRBJ2-3; D call uncertain. CDR3 length: 11 residues. V was pared by 3 bases and J by 9 bases, with 10 bases between. From germline, CDR1 is GTSNPN and CDR2 SVGIG (reference sequence). The DNA for the CDR3 is TGTGCCTGGAGGTTCGGAAAGACGCAGTATTTT. Encoded protein: CAWRFGKTQYF.

The CDR3 here is CASMPGANTGELFF. CDR3 nucleotide sequence: TGTGCCAGCATGCCCGGGGCAAACACCGGGGAGCTGTTTTTT. The chain links TRBV3-1 (or the pseudogene TRBV3-2) to TRBJ2-2; D is possibly TRBD1 or TRBD2 (5 bases each). This CDR3 is built from 14 residues. Trimming cost V 7 bases and J 2 bases, with 11 bases left between them. Germline V lookup: CDR1 LGHDT, CDR2 YNNKEL (reference sequence).

The CDR3 DNA sequence: TGTGCCAGTAGTCTTGTGTCAGGAACTAACTATGGCTACACCTTC. Translated, it gives CASSLVSGTNYGYTF. This sequence joins TRBV19 and TRBJ1-2; D not certain. CDR1 is LNHDA, CDR2 SQIVND, per germline (reference sequence). The CDR3 has 15 amino acids. The V end was cut by 5 bases, the J end by 0 bases, with 13 bases between. Full variable domain (remainder filled in from reference TRBV19 and TRBJ1-2): DGGITQSPKYLFRKEGQNVTLSCEQNLNHDAMYWYRQDPGQGLRLIYYSQIVNDFQKGDIAEGYSVSREKKESFPLTVTSAQKNPTAFYLCASSLVSGTNYGYTFGSGTRLTVV.

The chain joins TRBV11-2 to TRBJ2-7; TRBD1 aligns across 7 bases. The trim removed 3 bases at V and 3 bases at J, leaving 17 bases unmatched. This CDR3 has 18 residues. Germline CDR1 SGHAT, CDR2 FQNNGV. The CDR3 reads CASSFGVGDRSLRYEQYF. The CDR3 DNA follows: TGTGCCAGCAGCTTCGGAGTCGGGGACAGATCTCTCCGCTACGAGCAGTACTTC.

The chain is built from TRBV5-4 and TRBJ1-1, with unresolved D. In germline, CDR1 is SGHNT, CDR2 YYREEE (reference sequence). CDR3 length: 12 amino acids. Trimming left V 2 bases short and J 3 bases short, with 5 bases between. The CDR3 loop is CASSFSDTEAFF. The CDR3, as DNA: TGTGCCAGCAGCTTTAGCGACACTGAAGCTTTCTTT.

This sequence joins TRBV21-1 and TRBJ2-1; the table's D gene call, TRBD1, was not cross checked with the DNA. TRBV21-1 is labeled a pseudogene. CDR3 length: 15 amino acids. The CDR3 nucleotides read TGTGCCAGCAGCAAAGTTCAGGGAACATTCAATGAGCAGTTCTTC. This sequence encodes CASSKVQGTFNEQFF.